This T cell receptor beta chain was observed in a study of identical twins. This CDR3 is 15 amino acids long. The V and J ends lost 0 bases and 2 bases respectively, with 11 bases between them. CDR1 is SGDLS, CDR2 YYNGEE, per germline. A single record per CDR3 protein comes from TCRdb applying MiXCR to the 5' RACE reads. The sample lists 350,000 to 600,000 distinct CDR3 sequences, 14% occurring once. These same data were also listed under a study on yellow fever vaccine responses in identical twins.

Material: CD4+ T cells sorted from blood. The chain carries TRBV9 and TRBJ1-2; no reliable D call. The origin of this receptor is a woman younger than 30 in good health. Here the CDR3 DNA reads TGTGCCAGCAGCGTAGCCGGAACAGCGAACTATGGCTACACCTTC. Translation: CASSVAGTANYGYTF.